Following are 8 T cell receptor beta chains from one sample sequenced in a study of T cell changes during pregnancy in multiple sclerosis (dated by TCRdb to 2018 to 2020). Library generation was performed with the immunoSEQ multiplex PCR assay. What TCRdb holds here is the immuneACCESS table cut down to in-frame rearrangements. Part of the clones is not present; checked against another copy, under half of the missing clones reflect an unresolved V gene, and the others are unexplained. In this sample the table shows around 100,000 clones, 85% to 95% of which occur a single time. 0.93% of the sample is held by the ten biggest clonotypes. Sequenced material: peripheral blood, taken after pregnancy. Every receptor here comes from a female donor with multiple sclerosis, enrolled in a pregnancy study.

The J gene is TRBJ1-2, the V gene TRBV7-8, with D maybe TRBD1 (6 bases). Trimming took 4 bases from V and 3 from J, leaving 9 bases between them. Looked up from germline, CDR1 is SGHVS and CDR2 is FQNEAQ. The CDR3 contains 13 residues. Here the CDR3 reads CASSSQGDYGYTF. The DNA of the CDR3 is TGTGCCAGCAGCTCACAGGGTGACTATGGCTACACCTTC. Based on the CDR3 plus reference TRBV7-8 and TRBJ1-2, the full variable domain is GAGVSQSPRYKVAKRGQDVALRCDPISGHVSLFWYQQALGQGPEFLTYFQNEAQLDKSGLPSDRFFAERPEGSVSTLKIQRTQQEDSAVYLCASSSQGDYGYTFGSGTRLTVV.

The chain carries TRBV11-3 and TRBJ1-1; D not resolved. V lost 1 base and J lost 0, with 15 bases in between. CDR1 SGHNT and CDR2 YENEEA come from the germline V gene. The CDR3 has 17 residues. CDR3 in DNA: TGTGCCAGCAGCTTAGTCGGGGAGGGTTTGGTGAACACTGAAGCTTTCTTT. As protein: CASSLVGEGLVNTEAFF.

This clone has a single count. The chain has TRBV2 and TRBJ1-1; D is perhaps TRBD1 (5 bases). Trimming took 2 bases from V and 1 from J, leaving 5 bases between them. CDR3 length: 13 residues. Per germline, CDR1 SNHLY and CDR2 FYNNEI. CDR3 DNA sequence: TGTGCCAGCAGTGAACAGGGGAACACTGAAGCTTTCTTT. The encoded protein is CASSEQGNTEAFF.

The chain employs TRBV11-2 and TRBJ2-7; tentatively, D is TRBD1 (6 bases). CDR1 and CDR2 (germline): SGHAT, FQNNGV. V gave up 5 bases and J gave up 0 bases, with 14 bases separating them. The CDR3 length is 15 residues. The CDR3 loop is CASSRTYRASYEQYF. The DNA for the CDR3 is TGTGCCAGCAGCCGGACCTACAGGGCCTCCTACGAGCAGTACTTC.

The gene calls are TRBV11-2 and TRBJ1-4; no definite D call. The V gene lost 1 base and the J gene lost 8 bases, with 11 bases spanning the gap. Germline CDR1 SGHAT, CDR2 FQNNGV. This CDR3 comprises 14 residues. CDR3 DNA: TGTGCCAGCAGCTTAGGATTCCAGTCGGAAAAACTGTTTTTT. Translated: CASSLGFQSEKLFF. The variable domain in full, with the rest retrieved from reference TRBV11-2 and TRBJ1-4, is EAGVAQSPRYKIIEKRQSVAFWCNPISGHATLYWYQQILGQGPKLLIQFQNNGVVDDSQLPKDRFSAERLKGVDSTLKIQPAKLEDSAVYLCASSLGFQSEKLFFGSGTQLSVL.

V is TRBV7-9 and J is TRBJ2-4; maybe TRBD1 (6 bases). CDR1 is SEHNR, CDR2 FQNEAQ, per germline (reference sequence). This CDR3 is built from 12 residues. V dropped 7 bases and J dropped 6 bases, with 10 bases sitting between them. CDR3 region: CASKGVGNIQYF. In nucleotides, the CDR3 is TGTGCCAGCAAGGGGGTGGGAAACATTCAGTACTTC. Full variable domain (outside the CDR3, taken from reference TRBV7-9 and TRBJ2-4): DTGVSQNPRHKITKRGQNVTFRCDPISEHNRLYWYRQTLGQGPEFLTYFQNEAQLEKSRLLSDRFSAERPKGSFSTLEIQRTEQGDSAMYLCASKGVGNIQYFGAGTRLSVL.

The chain carries TRBV27 and TRBJ1-1, with 8 bases fitting TRBD1. The CDR3 has 14 residues. The germline gives CDR1 MNHEY, CDR2 SMNVEV (reference sequence). V trimming: 3 bases; J trimming: 4 bases; junction bases outside the gene matches: 4. The CDR3: CASSFRTGLTEAFF. The DNA of the CDR3 is TGTGCCAGCAGTTTTAGGACAGGGCTCACTGAAGCTTTCTTT.

The rearrangement uses TRBV6-1 and TRBJ1-5, with 7 bases lining up with TRBD1. The ends lost 4 bases at V and 2 bases at J; junction bases unmatched: 5. Per the germline V gene, CDR1 is MNHNS and CDR2 is SASEGT. The CDR3 consists of 15 residues. The CDR3 region has the DNA TGTGCCAGCAGTGTCGGACAGGCGGGCAATCAGCCCCAGCATTTT. Its translation: CASSVGQAGNQPQHF.